These 10 T cell receptor beta chains were sequenced from one sample in a study of blood T cell repertoires in COVID-19. Here immunoSEQ multiplex PCR was the method, and the copy in TCRdb shows in-frame clones only, minus some. The data contain approximately 140,000 clones, 82% of them seen just once; the ten biggest clones take up nearly 15%. Sequencing was performed on peripheral blood. These TCRs come from a human donor with acute or convalescent COVID-19. The donor label of this sample is uncertain.

This clone was found once. This rearrangement joins TRBV5-5 to TRBJ1-2; D gene unclear. Germline V gene sequence: CDR1 SGHKS, CDR2 YYEKEE (reference sequence). V lost 5 bases and J 0 bases, leaving 20 bases between the germline ends. The CDR3 loop spans 17 amino acids. CDR3 sequence reads: CASRVKVLRLANYGYTF. The CDR3 nucleotides read TGTGCCAGCAGAGTGAAGGTGTTGCGGTTAGCTAACTATGGCTACACCTTC.

This chain uses TRBV4-2 with TRBJ1-4, with no clear D. The CDR3 has 13 amino acids. Germline lookup yields CDR1 LGHNA and CDR2 YNFKEQ. Trimming left V 0 bases short and J 8 bases short, with 7 bases between. Here the CDR3 DNA reads TGTGCCAGCAGCCAAGATATTGCGGAAAAACTGTTTTTT. Translating it yields CASSQDIAEKLFF.

The J gene is TRBJ2-2, the V gene TRBV29-1; 10 bases align to TRBD1. V gave up 7 bases and J gave up 5 bases; unmatched junction bases: 7. There are 14 residues in the CDR3. Germline lookup yields CDR1 SQVTM and CDR2 ANQGSEA. The CDR3 reads CSAERTGGTGELFF. CDR3 nucleotide sequence: TGCAGCGCCGAGAGGACAGGGGGGACCGGGGAGCTGTTTTTT.

In the case of this clone: Since the CDR3 does not end with the conserved phenylalanine or tryptophan, this likely comes from a read error. The DNA is left out, because the CDR3 cannot be placed on it with certainty; the CDR3 is given as TCRdb lists it. The rearrangement joins TRBV2 to TRBJ2-7; the table's D gene call, TRBD1, was not cross checked with the DNA. Germline V CDR1 and CDR2: SNHLY, FYNNEI. The CDR3 is 14 amino acids in total, end residues counted. CDR3 loop: CASSEDTLNPRCSI.

V usage is TRBV29-1 and J usage is TRBJ1-5, with D possibly being TRBD1 (6 bases). CDR3 length equals 13 residues. Trimming took off 5 bases at V and 2 bases at J, with 10 bases between the two ends. CDR1 is SQVTM and CDR2 is ANQGSEA in the germline V gene. CDR3 sequence: CSVRTARNQPQHF. In DNA, the CDR3 is TGCAGCGTTCGGACAGCTCGCAATCAGCCCCAGCATTTT.

CDR3 region: CASSPVDRGFGELFF. As DNA, the CDR3 is TGTGCCAGCAGTCCTGTAGACAGGGGATTCGGGGAGCTGTTTTTT. This chain uses TRBV14 with TRBJ2-2, with 8 bases aligning to TRBD1. V trimming: 6 bases; J trimming: 7 bases; junction bases outside the gene matches: 10. The CDR3 length is 15 residues. Germline-derived CDR1 and CDR2 are SGHDN and FVKESK.

The CDR3 sequence: CASSQESNPRNSPLHF. The CDR3 region has the DNA TGTGCCAGCAGCCAAGAATCGAATCCTCGGAATTCACCCCTCCACTTT. The genes are TRBV4-2 and TRBJ1-6; the D is unclear. The CDR3 sequence is 16 residues long. Germline V gives CDR1 LGHNA, CDR2 YNFKEQ. V dropped 0 bases and J dropped 7 bases, with 13 bases sitting between them.

The CDR3 region has the DNA TGCGCCAGCAGTGAGGACAGGCGGGGGGTGAACACTGAAGCTTTCTTT. It yields the protein CASSEDRRGVNTEAFF. The chain couples TRBV10-1 to TRBJ1-1; D possibly corresponds to TRBD1 (6 bases). The germline V and J ends were trimmed by 2 bases and 0 bases, with 13 bases remaining between them. Germline loops: CDR1 WNHNN, CDR2 SYGVQD (reference sequence). There are 16 residues in the CDR3.

This clone was detected many times. The J gene is TRBJ2-7, the V gene TRBV19; 8 nucleotides match TRBD2. V shed 3 bases and J 3 bases; nucleotides not matched to a gene: 4. Germline CDR1 and CDR2: LNHDA and SQIVND (reference sequence). This CDR3 is built from 14 residues. CDR3 sequence (DNA): TGTGCCAGTAGTATGGGACTAGGGATCTACGAGCAGTACTTC. The encoded protein is CASSMGLGIYEQYF.

Only one count was recorded for this clone. The chain couples TRBV2 to TRBJ2-1, with D tentatively TRBD1 (6 bases). The V gene's germline CDR1 is SNHLY and CDR2 FYNNEI. This CDR3 contains 13 residues. Trimming pared 2 bases from V and 6 bases from J, leaving 8 bases between. CDR3 sequence: CASSEQGINEQFF. The CDR3 DNA reads as TGTGCCAGCAGTGAACAGGGGATCAATGAGCAGTTCTTC.